This T cell receptor beta chain was sequenced in a study of OX40 agonist ivuxolimab in advanced cancers. Overall study context: At doses from 0.01 to 10 mg/kg, patients were given intravenous ivuxolimab every 2 weeks. Patients were 82.7% male with ages about 20 to 79, mean around 61. General study points: Mean expanded clone counts were higher in CD8+ than CD4+ T cells.

Some clones are missing from TCRdb's copy, which holds only in-frame ones; the method was immunoSEQ multiplex PCR. The profile shows tens of thousands of clones, about 86% of them singletons. The CDR3 consists of 13 residues. CDR1 and CDR2 (germline): SEHNR, FQNEAQ (reference sequence). V was clipped by 3 bases and J by 5 bases, with 8 bases between them. On this clone: What it binds is not known.

This sample comprised CD4+ or CD8+ T cells sorted from blood, obtained in a trial of the OX40 agonist ivuxolimab. The sequence was collected from an adult with an advanced solid tumor such as melanoma, head and neck, liver or kidney cancer. The chain combines TRBV7-9 with TRBJ2-1; D not certain. The CDR3 DNA reads TGTGCCAGCAGCTTTCCTTCCGACAATGAGCAGTTCTTC. Amino acids: CASSFPSDNEQFF.